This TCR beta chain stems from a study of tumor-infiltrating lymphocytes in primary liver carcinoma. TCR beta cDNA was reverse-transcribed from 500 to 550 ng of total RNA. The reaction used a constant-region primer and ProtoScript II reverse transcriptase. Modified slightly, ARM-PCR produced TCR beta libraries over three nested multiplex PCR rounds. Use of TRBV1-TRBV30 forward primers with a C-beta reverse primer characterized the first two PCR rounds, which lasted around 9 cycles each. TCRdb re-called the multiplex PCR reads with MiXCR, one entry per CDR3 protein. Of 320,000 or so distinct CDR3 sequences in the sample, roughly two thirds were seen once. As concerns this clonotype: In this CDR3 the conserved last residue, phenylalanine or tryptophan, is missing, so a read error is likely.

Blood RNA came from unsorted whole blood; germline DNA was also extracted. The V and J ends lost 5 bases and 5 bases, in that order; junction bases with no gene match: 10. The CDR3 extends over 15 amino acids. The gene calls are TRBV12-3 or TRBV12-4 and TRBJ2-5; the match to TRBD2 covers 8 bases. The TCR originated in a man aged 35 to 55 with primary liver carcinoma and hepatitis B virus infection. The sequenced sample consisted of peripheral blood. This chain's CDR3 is CASSPYSGGRETQYS. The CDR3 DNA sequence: TGTGCCAGCAGTCCATATAGCGGCGGGAGGGAGACCCAGTACTCC.